These 22 T cell receptor beta chains share one sample of origin, sequenced in a study of cytomegalovirus exposure and HLA in healthy donors listed by TCRdb under 2017. Library preparation used the immunoSEQ multiplex PCR assay. A mixture of 60 forward primers for TCR Vbeta segments and 13 reverse primers for TCR Jbeta segments was used in the multiplex PCR. TCRdb stores this immuneACCESS table with in-frame sequences only. Part of the clones is absent; in the studies checked, under half of the shortfall reflects unresolved V genes, and no reason is known for the rest. Here the sample has 100,000 to 150,000 clones; roughly 71% occur a single time. The top ten clonotypes cover 1.3% to 1.5% of the sample. The source material was PBMCs. The receptors shown here come from a woman in her forties in good health and CMV-seronegative.

Only a few counts were recorded for this clone. This chain joins TRBV28 and TRBJ1-2, with TRBD1 matching 8 bases. Trimming took 6 bases from V and 6 from J; bases not matched to a gene: 9. The CDR3 sequence is 14 residues long. The germline V gene has CDR1 MDHEN and CDR2 SYDVKM. The CDR3 nucleotides read TGTGCCAGCAGATCATGGGACAGGTACAATGGCTACACCTTC. The encoded protein is CASRSWDRYNGYTF.

The chain joins TRBV30 to TRBJ1-2; no firm D call. The CDR3 length is 13 residues. The germline V and J ends were trimmed by 1 base and 8 bases, with 14 bases remaining between them. Per the germline V gene, CDR1 is GTSNPN and CDR2 is SVGIG (reference sequence). CDR3 in amino acids: CAWSAGRTRGYTF. The CDR3 nucleotides read TGTGCCTGGAGTGCCGGAAGGACTAGGGGCTACACCTTC.

The chain recombines TRBV5-8 with TRBJ1-2; D is undetermined. The CDR3 length is 16 residues. Trimming shortened V by 0 bases and J by 0 bases, and 12 bases separated the two germline ends. The germline V gene encodes CDR1 SGHTS and CDR2 YDEGEE. CDR3 loop: CASSLEPGQANYGYTF. CDR3 nucleotide sequence: TGTGCCAGCAGCTTGGAACCAGGCCAAGCTAACTATGGCTACACCTTC.

This clone showed up just once. The chain is built from TRBV9 and TRBJ1-1; possibly TRBD1 for D (5 bases). The CDR3 length is 18 residues. Germline V CDR1 and CDR2: SGDLS, YYNGEE. The V end lost 1 base, the J end lost 0 bases, and 19 bases lay between the germline ends. The CDR3 DNA is TGTGCCAGCAGCGTACGGGGGGGGACTAAGTTCATGAACACTGAAGCTTTCTTT. The encoded protein is CASSVRGGTKFMNTEAFF.

A single count supports this clone. This rearrangement joins TRBV27 to TRBJ2-3, with 8 bases lining up with TRBD1. CDR1 is MNHEY, CDR2 SMNVEV, per germline (reference sequence). Losses at the gene ends were 5 bases for V and 4 bases for J; bases not matched to a gene: 14. This CDR3 has 17 residues. CDR3 sequence: CASSTLLTGARADTQYF. CDR3 coding DNA: TGTGCCAGCAGTACCTTACTGACAGGGGCTCGAGCAGATACGCAGTATTTT.

This rearrangement joins TRBV19 to TRBJ1-1; 7 bases match TRBD1. The CDR3 extends over 15 amino acids. With V trimmed by 3 bases and J by 1 base, 5 bases remained unmatched. Germline CDR1 LNHDA, CDR2 SQIVND (reference sequence). The CDR3 is CASSMGSGGNTEAFF. CDR3 in DNA: TGTGCCAGTAGTATGGGGTCAGGGGGGAACACTGAAGCTTTCTTT.

J is TRBJ1-5 and V is TRBV6-1; no clear D. The CDR3 runs 12 residues. Trimming shortened V by 7 bases and J by 0 bases, and 4 bases separated the two germline ends. The germline gives CDR1 MNHNS, CDR2 SASEGT. The CDR3 sequence is CASTYSNQPQHF. The CDR3 DNA sequence: TGTGCCAGCACCTATAGCAATCAGCCCCAGCATTTT.

V is TRBV9 and J is TRBJ2-7, with D hard to call. The CDR3 runs to 13 residues. V was shortened by 0 bases and J by 2 bases, with 6 bases between the two germline ends. Per germline, CDR1 SGDLS and CDR2 YYNGEE. In DNA, the CDR3 is TGTGCCAGCAGCGTAGGACATACCTACGAGCAGTACTTC. It translates to CASSVGHTYEQYF.

The chain has TRBV5-1 and TRBJ2-7, with TRBD1 matching 10 bases. Germline CDR1 is SGHRS and CDR2 is YFSETQ. The CDR3 covers 14 residues. Trimming cost V 4 bases and J 2 bases; bases outside gene matches: 3. The CDR3, as DNA: TGCGCCAGCAGCACGGACAGGGGGGCCTACGAGCAGTACTTC. Translated, it gives CASSTDRGAYEQYF.

There are a few counts of this clone. The chain employs TRBV18 and TRBJ1-1, with TRBD1 identical over 7 bases. After removal of 5 bases from V and 11 bases from J, the junction contained 11 bases not matched to a gene. CDR1 is KGHSH and CDR2 is LQKENI in the germline V gene. The CDR3 extends over 13 amino acids. The CDR3 DNA follows: TGTGCCAGCTCAACCGACAGGGAGTTGGGTGCTTTCTTT. Translated: CASSTDRELGAFF.

The CDR3 nucleotides read TGTGCCAGCAGCCTCCGGGACAGTGAAGCTTTCTTT. This gives the protein CASSLRDSEAFF. This sequence joins TRBV6-5 and TRBJ1-1, with 7 bases aligning to TRBD1. This CDR3 spans 12 amino acids. With 6 bases clipped from V and 7 bases from J, the junction kept 5 bases outside the gene matches. The V gene's germline CDR1 is MNHEY and CDR2 SVGAGI.

This clone appeared a few times. Different DNA sequences within this sample yield the same CDR3. The chain employs TRBV30 and TRBJ1-2, with unresolved D. Trimming pared 5 bases from V and 5 bases from J, leaving 9 bases between. The CDR3 is made up of 11 amino acids. Germline assignment: CDR1 GTSNPN and CDR2 SVGIG (reference sequence). CDR3: CAWRSSYGYTF. The CDR3, as DNA: TGTGCCTGGCGGAGTTCGTATGGCTACACCTTC.

In this sample, this clone turned up a few times. CDR3 loop: CASSWGTAYGYTF. CDR3 nucleotide sequence: TGCGCCAGCAGCTGGGGGACAGCCTATGGCTACACCTTC. V gene TRBV5-1 combines with J gene TRBJ1-2; 7 nucleotides agree with TRBD1. The CDR3 sequence is 13 residues long. CDR1 is SGHRS, CDR2 YFSETQ, per germline. V trimming: 3 bases; J trimming: 4 bases; junction bases outside the gene matches: 3.

The V call is TRBV29-1, the J call TRBJ2-3, with D perhaps TRBD1 (6 bases). CDR1 is SQVTM, CDR2 ANQGSEA, per germline. This CDR3 is built from 14 residues. V lost 3 bases and J 5 bases, leaving 15 bases between the germline ends. The CDR3 region has the DNA TGCAGCGTTGACGCTACCTGGGGGCAAGATACGCAGTATTTT. This codes for CSVDATWGQDTQYF.

The chain has TRBV15 and TRBJ2-1, with 7 nucleotides matching TRBD2. Per the germline V gene, CDR1 is LNHNV and CDR2 is YYDKDF (reference sequence). This CDR3 comprises 18 residues. The V segment lost 1 base and the J segment 6 bases; nucleotides outside the gene matches: 15. The CDR3 nucleotides are TGTGCCACCAGCAGAGGCCTGCCCCAAGCGGGGAGAACCAATGAGCAGTTCTTC. This translates into CATSRGLPQAGRTNEQFF.

This clone has just a few counts. The rearrangement uses TRBV6-4 and TRBJ2-3; the D is unclear. Trimming removed 4 bases from V and 0 bases from J, with 5 bases in between. Germline V lookup: CDR1 MRHNA, CDR2 SNTAGT. The CDR3 covers 13 residues. CDR3 sequence reads: CASSVSSTDTQYF. CDR3 nucleotides: TGTGCCAGCAGTGTTTCTAGCACAGATACGCAGTATTTT.

This chain joins TRBV27 and TRBJ2-2; a weak D match, TRBD2 (6 bases). The CDR3 has 15 amino acids. Germline V lookup: CDR1 MNHEY, CDR2 SMNVEV (reference sequence). The V and J ends lost 7 bases and 0 bases respectively, with 12 bases between them. The chain's CDR3 is CASKSGGTNTGELFF. CDR3 DNA: TGTGCCAGCAAATCCGGGGGTACGAACACCGGGGAGCTGTTTTTT.

The rearrangement joins TRBV6-5 to TRBJ2-1; 9 bases agree with TRBD2. Germline-derived CDR1 and CDR2 are MNHEY and SVGAGI. This CDR3 contains 15 residues. V lost 2 bases, J lost 5 bases, and 4 bases stayed unmatched. The CDR3 loop reads CASSYAGGPNNEQFF. The CDR3 region has the DNA TGTGCCAGCAGTTACGCGGGGGGGCCTAACAATGAGCAGTTCTTC.

This clone was seen only a few times. J is TRBJ2-2 and V is TRBV6-5; D might be TRBD1 (6 bases). The germline gives CDR1 MNHEY, CDR2 SVGAGI. This CDR3 comprises 13 residues. Trimming removed 5 bases from V and 5 bases from J, with 9 bases in between. CDR3 sequence reads: CASSTGLTGELFF. The CDR3 nucleotides read TGTGCCAGCAGTACAGGGCTGACCGGGGAGCTGTTTTTT.

The chain is built from TRBV30 and TRBJ1-2, with 9 bases matching TRBD1. Germline V gives CDR1 GTSNPN, CDR2 SVGIG (reference sequence). CDR3 length: 13 residues. V lost 4 bases to trimming and J lost 7 bases; unmatched junction nucleotides: 7. CDR3 nucleotides: TGTGCCTGGAAACCGGGACAGGGAGGTGGCTACACCTTC. This sequence encodes CAWKPGQGGGYTF.

This chain links TRBV4-1 with TRBJ1-1; the D is unclear. The germline V gene encodes CDR1 MGHRA and CDR2 YSYEKL. The CDR3 consists of 18 residues. V lost 2 bases to trimming and J lost 0 bases, with 19 bases between them. The CDR3 sequence: CASSQFFSKAAMNTEAFF. The CDR3 DNA sequence: TGCGCCAGCAGCCAATTTTTTAGTAAAGCCGCAATGAACACTGAAGCTTTCTTT.

This clone showed up just a few times. V and J are TRBV14 and TRBJ2-7; 9 bases line up with TRBD1. V lost 0 bases, J lost 1 base, and 7 bases stayed unmatched. Looked up from germline, CDR1 is SGHDN and CDR2 is FVKESK. The CDR3 totals 17 residues. This CDR3 is CASSQELAQGASYEQYF. The DNA of the CDR3 is TGTGCCAGCAGCCAAGAATTGGCACAGGGGGCTTCCTACGAGCAGTACTTC.